This T cell receptor beta chain derives from a study of blood T cell repertoires in COVID-19. Study context: The United States, Italy and Spain supplied acute and convalescent COVID-19 samples. The analysed material was cDNA or gDNA that came from T cells, B-cell-depleted T cells, or PBMCs.

In the source study's methods: Estimates of nucleated cell counts were drawn from the amplification of reference gene primers. Libraries were prepared by immunoSEQ multiplex PCR; TCRdb keeps only in-frame clonotypes and omits some of them. That table supplies the V and J calls and clone size; D and trimming were determined from the DNA. Of fewer than 150,000 clones listed, about two thirds are singletons. V gave up 6 bases and J gave up 3 bases; unmatched junction bases: 4. From germline, CDR1 is SEHNR and CDR2 FQNEAQ (reference sequence). The CDR3 totals 13 residues. The TCR sequence derives from a human donor with acute or convalescent COVID-19. The donor label of this sample is uncertain. Sequenced input: peripheral blood. This chain uses TRBV7-9 with TRBJ1-2; 7 nucleotides line up with TRBD1. The CDR3 reads CASSLTGDYGYTF. The CDR3 coding sequence is TGTGCCAGCAGTCTCACAGGGGACTATGGCTACACCTTC.